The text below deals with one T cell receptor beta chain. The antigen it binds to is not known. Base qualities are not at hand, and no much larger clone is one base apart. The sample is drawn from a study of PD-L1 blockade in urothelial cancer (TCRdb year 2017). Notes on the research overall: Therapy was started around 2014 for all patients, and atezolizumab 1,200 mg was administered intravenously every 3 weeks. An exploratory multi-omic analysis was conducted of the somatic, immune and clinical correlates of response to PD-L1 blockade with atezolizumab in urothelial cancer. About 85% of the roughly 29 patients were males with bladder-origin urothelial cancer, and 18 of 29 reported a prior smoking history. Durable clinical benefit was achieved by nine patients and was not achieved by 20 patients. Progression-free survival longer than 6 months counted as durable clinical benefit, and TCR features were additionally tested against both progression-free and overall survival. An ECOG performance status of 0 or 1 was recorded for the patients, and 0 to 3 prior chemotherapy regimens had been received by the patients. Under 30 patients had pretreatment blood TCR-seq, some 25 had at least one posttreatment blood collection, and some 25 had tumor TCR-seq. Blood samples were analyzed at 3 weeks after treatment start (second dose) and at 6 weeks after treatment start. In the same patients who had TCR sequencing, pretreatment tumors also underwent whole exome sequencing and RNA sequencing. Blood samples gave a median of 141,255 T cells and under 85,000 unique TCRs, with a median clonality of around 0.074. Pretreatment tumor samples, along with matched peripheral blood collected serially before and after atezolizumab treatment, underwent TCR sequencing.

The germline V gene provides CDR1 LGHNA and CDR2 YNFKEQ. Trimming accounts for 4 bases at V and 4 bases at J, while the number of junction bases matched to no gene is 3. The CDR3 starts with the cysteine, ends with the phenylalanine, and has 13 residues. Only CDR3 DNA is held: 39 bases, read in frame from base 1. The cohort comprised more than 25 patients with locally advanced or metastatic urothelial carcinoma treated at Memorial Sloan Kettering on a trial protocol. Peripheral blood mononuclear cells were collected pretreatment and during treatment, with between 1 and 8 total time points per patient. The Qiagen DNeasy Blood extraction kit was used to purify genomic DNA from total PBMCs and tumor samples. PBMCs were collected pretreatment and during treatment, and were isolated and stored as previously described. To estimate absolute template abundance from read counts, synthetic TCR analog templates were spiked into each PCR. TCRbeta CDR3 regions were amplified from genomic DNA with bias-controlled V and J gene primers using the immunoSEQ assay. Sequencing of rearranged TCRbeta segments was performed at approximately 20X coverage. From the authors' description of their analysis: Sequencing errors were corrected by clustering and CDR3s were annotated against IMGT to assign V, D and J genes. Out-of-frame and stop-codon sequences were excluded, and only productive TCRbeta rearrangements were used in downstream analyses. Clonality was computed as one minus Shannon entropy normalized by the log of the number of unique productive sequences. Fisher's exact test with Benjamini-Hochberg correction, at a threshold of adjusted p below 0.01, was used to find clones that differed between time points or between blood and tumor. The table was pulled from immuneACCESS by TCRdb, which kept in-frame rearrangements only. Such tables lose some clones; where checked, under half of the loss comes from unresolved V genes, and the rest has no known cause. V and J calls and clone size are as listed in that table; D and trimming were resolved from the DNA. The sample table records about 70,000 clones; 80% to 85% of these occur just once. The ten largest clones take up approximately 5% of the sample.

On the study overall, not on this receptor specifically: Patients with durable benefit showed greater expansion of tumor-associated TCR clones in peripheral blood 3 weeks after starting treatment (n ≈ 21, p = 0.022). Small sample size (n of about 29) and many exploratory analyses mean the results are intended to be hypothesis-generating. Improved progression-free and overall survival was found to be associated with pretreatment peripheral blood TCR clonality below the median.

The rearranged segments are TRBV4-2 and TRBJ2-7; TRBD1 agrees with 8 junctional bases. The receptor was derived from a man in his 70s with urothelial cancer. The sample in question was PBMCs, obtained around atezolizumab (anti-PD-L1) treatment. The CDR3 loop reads CASSLTGDYEQYF. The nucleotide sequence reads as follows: TGTGCCAGCAGCCTGACAGGGGATTACGAGCAGTACTTC.